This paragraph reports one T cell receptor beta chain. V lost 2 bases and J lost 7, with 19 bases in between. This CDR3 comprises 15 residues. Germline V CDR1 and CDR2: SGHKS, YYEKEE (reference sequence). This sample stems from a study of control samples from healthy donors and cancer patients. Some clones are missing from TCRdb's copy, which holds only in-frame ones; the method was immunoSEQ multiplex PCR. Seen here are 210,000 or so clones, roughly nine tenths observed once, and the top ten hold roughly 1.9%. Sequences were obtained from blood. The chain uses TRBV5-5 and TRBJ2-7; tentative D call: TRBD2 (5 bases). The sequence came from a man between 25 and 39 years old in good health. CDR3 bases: TGTGCCAGCAGCTTCCCCCCAGGCAGGCCGGGGGAGCAGTACTTC. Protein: CASSFPPGRPGEQYF.